These 15 T cell receptor beta chains originate from one sample sequenced in a study of shared clonotypes between healthy human individuals (dated by TCRdb to 2020 to 2022). The protocol used for the library was the immunoSEQ multiplex PCR assay. As stored in TCRdb, this immuneACCESS dataset retains in-frame rearrangements with V and J assigned. A fraction of the clones does not appear; measured against another copy, unresolved V genes explain less than half of the discrepancy, and the remainder lacks a known reason. The sample includes roughly 2,000,000 clones, with 85% to 95% observed a single time. The top ten clonotypes cover more than 1.5% of the sample. CD8 naive samples were CD45RO-negative cells positively selected for CCR7, giving a CD45RA+CCR7+ population that excluded TemRA cells. Sequencing was done on a sample of naive CD8+ T cells from PBMCs. This specimen's cell subset or site label, per the study, means: CD45RA+CCR7+. These receptors originate from a man in his late teens or twenties in good health. Some clones in this sample may be carry-over from other donors' samples.

A note on this clone: The sample carries other DNA sequences with the same CDR3. V gene TRBV10-3 combines with J gene TRBJ2-7, with 7 bases lining up with TRBD2. The CDR3 runs to 14 residues. Germline lookup yields CDR1 ENHRY and CDR2 SYGVKD. The V segment lost 3 bases and the J segment 5 bases; nucleotides outside the gene matches: 7. Here the CDR3 reads CAISESGGPDEQYF. CDR3 nucleotides: TGTGCCATCAGTGAATCGGGAGGTCCTGACGAGCAGTACTTC.

The CDR3: CASSPTRQVYSYNEQFF. The CDR3 DNA reads TGCGCCAGCAGCCCGACCCGACAGGTATACTCCTACAATGAGCAGTTCTTC. The chain combines TRBV4-1 with TRBJ2-1; tentatively, D is TRBD1 (6 bases). The germline V gene encodes CDR1 MGHRA and CDR2 YSYEKL. The CDR3 is 17 amino acids. V shed 4 bases and J shed 0 bases, with 16 bases lying between them.

The V and J genes are TRBV7-9 and TRBJ2-7, with D unclear. The germline V and J ends were trimmed by 4 bases and 7 bases, with 14 bases remaining between them. The CDR3 consists of 13 residues. CDR1 and CDR2 (germline): SEHNR, FQNEAQ (reference sequence). The CDR3 nucleotides read TGTGCCAGCAGCTCAAATCCCTCGCCGGAGCAGTACTTC. As protein: CASSSNPSPEQYF.

In regard to this clone: The same CDR3 also results from other DNA sequences found in this sample. V is TRBV6-5 and J is TRBJ1-1; perhaps TRBD1 as D (6 bases). Germline assignment: CDR1 MNHEY and CDR2 SVGAGI. The CDR3 runs to 13 residues. Trimming took off 5 bases at V and 5 bases at J, with 12 bases between the two ends. CDR3 sequence (DNA): TGTGCCAGCAGTCCCCGAGGGGGGACTGAAGCTTTCTTT. Translated, it gives CASSPRGGTEAFF.

The chain employs TRBV6-1 and TRBJ2-1, with 7 bases fitting TRBD2. The CDR3 spans 15 residues. In germline, CDR1 is MNHNS, CDR2 SASEGT. Unmatched junction bases numbered 8, after V lost 2 bases and J lost 7 bases. The CDR3 region is CASSELGGKWNEQFF. The CDR3 DNA reads TGTGCCAGCAGTGAACTCGGGGGGAAGTGGAATGAGCAGTTCTTC.

The chain couples TRBV19 to TRBJ1-1; possibly TRBD1 for D (5 bases). This CDR3 spans 16 amino acids. The V and J ends lost 4 bases and 0 bases respectively, with 15 bases between them. Germline assignment: CDR1 LNHDA and CDR2 SQIVND (reference sequence). CDR3 nucleotides: TGTGCCAGTAGTACCCCGGGACGGCCAATGAACACTGAAGCTTTCTTT. Translating it yields CASSTPGRPMNTEAFF.

The chain combines TRBV7-2 with TRBJ1-2, with D hard to call. The CDR3 is 14 amino acids. The germline gives CDR1 SGHTA, CDR2 FQGNSA. The V end was cut by 2 bases, the J end by 6 bases, with 13 bases between. The CDR3 reads CASSLLARVDGYTF. CDR3 nucleotides: TGTGCCAGCAGCTTACTAGCCAGAGTAGATGGCTACACCTTC. Combining the CDR3 with reference TRBV7-2 and TRBJ1-2 gives the whole variable domain GAGVSQSPSNKVTEKGKDVELRCDPISGHTALYWYRQSLGQGLEFLIYFQGNSAPDKSGLPSDRFSAERTGGSVSTLTIQRTQQEDSAVYLCASSLLARVDGYTFGSGTRLTVV.

The chain recombines TRBV4-1 with TRBJ2-5; TRBD1 might be the D (5 bases). The CDR3 has 14 residues. Germline V gives CDR1 MGHRA, CDR2 YSYEKL. V was clipped by 1 base and J by 3 bases, with 9 bases between them. The CDR3 protein is CASSQGPGKETQYF. In DNA form, the CDR3 reads TGCGCCAGCAGCCAAGGGCCAGGGAAAGAGACCCAGTACTTC.

The rearrangement joins TRBV7-9 to TRBJ2-5; D is ambiguous. The CDR3 covers 14 residues. In germline, CDR1 is SEHNR, CDR2 FQNEAQ (reference sequence). V dropped 0 bases and J dropped 7 bases, with 12 bases sitting between them. The CDR3 is CASSLAVPPGTQYF. Here the CDR3 DNA reads TGTGCCAGCAGCTTAGCGGTACCTCCTGGGACCCAGTACTTC.

This clone was found once. Different DNA sequences within this sample yield the same CDR3. The rearrangement uses TRBV10-3 and TRBJ2-1, with D possibly being TRBD2 (5 bases). Trimming stripped 4 bases from V and 0 bases from J, with 7 bases between. CDR1 is ENHRY, CDR2 SYGVKD, per germline. The CDR3 loop spans 14 amino acids. The CDR3 nucleotides are TGTGCCATCAGTGGTGAGGGCTCCTACAATGAGCAGTTCTTC. Its translation is CAISGEGSYNEQFF.

This clone appeared a single time. This chain uses TRBV4-1 with TRBJ2-3; a possible D gene is TRBD1 (7 bases). In germline, CDR1 is MGHRA, CDR2 YSYEKL. This CDR3 has 15 amino acids. V gave up 6 bases and J gave up 3 bases, with 16 bases separating them. The CDR3 reads CASRGGGRWTDTQYF. The CDR3 DNA follows: TGCGCCAGCAGAGGAGGGGGCAGGTGGACAGATACGCAGTATTTT.

The genes are TRBV6-5 and TRBJ2-2; possibly TRBD1 for D (5 bases). The germline gives CDR1 MNHEY, CDR2 SVGAGI. Trimming took 4 bases from V and 3 from J, leaving 12 bases between them. This CDR3 is built from 15 residues. CDR3 nucleotide sequence: TGTGCCAGCAGTTCCGGACCAGGGTACACCGGGGAGCTGTTTTTT. Amino acids: CASSSGPGYTGELFF.

The sample holds one count of this clone. The chain couples TRBV2 to TRBJ1-5; D unclear. The CDR3 consists of 15 residues. Germline CDR1 reads SNHLY; CDR2 reads FYNNEI. V lost 1 base and J 3 bases, leaving 10 bases between the germline ends. As DNA, the CDR3 is TGTGCCAGCAGTGAAGGGTCAAGGGCCAATCAGCCCCAGCATTTT. Amino acids: CASSEGSRANQPQHF.

CDR3 in DNA: TGTGCCAGCAGCCGCCTCTCTAGCACAGATACGCAGTATTTT. Its translation: CASSRLSSTDTQYF. This chain links TRBV6-5 with TRBJ2-3; D unclear. Germline V gene lookup returns CDR1 MNHEY and CDR2 SVGAGI. V was pared by 6 bases and J by 0 bases, with 10 bases between. There are 14 residues in the CDR3.

This rearrangement joins TRBV7-2 to TRBJ2-7; 8 positions agree with TRBD2. CDR1 SGHTA and CDR2 FQGNSA come from the germline V gene. The CDR3 is made up of 15 amino acids. J lost 6 bases, V lost 0 bases, and 7 bases had no gene match. The CDR3 coding sequence is TGTGCCAGCAGCTTAGCGCGTCGGGAGGGGTCCGAGCAGTACTTC. Protein product: CASSLARREGSEQYF. The whole variable domain, remainder taken from reference TRBV7-2 and TRBJ2-7, is GAGVSQSPSNKVTEKGKDVELRCDPISGHTALYWYRQSLGQGLEFLIYFQGNSAPDKSGLPSDRFSAERTGGSVSTLTIQRTQQEDSAVYLCASSLARREGSEQYFGPGTRLTVT.